The 12 T cell receptor beta chains given below trace back to one sample, sequenced in a study of blood T cell repertoires in COVID-19. TCRdb keeps only in-frame clones here, not all; method: immunoSEQ multiplex PCR. The table has about 200,000 clones, around 86% seen once. Input material: peripheral blood. The receptors were sampled from a man under 40 who had recovered from COVID-19.

The V and J genes are TRBV4-2 and TRBJ1-3; 7 positions agree with TRBD1. Trimming removed 3 bases from V and 4 bases from J; junction bases left unmatched: 12. Germline V gene sequence: CDR1 LGHNA, CDR2 YNFKEQ. CDR3 length: 17 amino acids. The CDR3 protein is CASSQKVDRANGNTIYF. As DNA, the CDR3 is TGTGCCAGCAGCCAGAAAGTTGACAGGGCGAACGGAAACACCATATATTTT.

The CDR3 DNA reads TGTGCCAGTACCCTCGGGGGAGCGGGAAACACCATATATTTT. Residues: CASTLGGAGNTIYF. J is TRBJ1-3 and V is TRBV19; maybe TRBD1 (5 bases). The ends were cut back, 7 bases at V and 4 bases at J, with 14 bases in the middle. CDR3 length equals 14 residues. Germline V gene sequence: CDR1 LNHDA, CDR2 SQIVND (reference sequence). The complete variable domain, with remaining parts taken from reference TRBV19 and TRBJ1-3, reads DGGITQSPKYLFRKEGQNVTLSCEQNLNHDAMYWYRQDPGQGLRLIYYSQIVNDFQKGDIAEGYSVSREKKESFPLTVTSAQKNPTAFYLCASTLGGAGNTIYFGEGSWLTVV.

The rearrangement joins TRBV6-5 to TRBJ2-3, with 10 nucleotides matching TRBD2. The CDR3 contains 13 residues. Trimming at V came to 10 bases and at J to 2 bases, leaving 3 bases not matched to a gene. Germline V gives CDR1 MNHEY, CDR2 SVGAGI. The CDR3 region has the DNA TGTGCCACCGGACTAGCGGTCACAGATACGCAGTATTTT. It codes for CATGLAVTDTQYF.

This clone was counted ten times or more. The rearrangement joins TRBV5-5 to TRBJ2-5, with D possibly matching TRBD2 (5 bases). Between the trimmed V and J ends, which lost 5 bases and 3 bases, there was a span of 8 bases. CDR1 and CDR2 (germline): SGHKS, YYEKEE (reference sequence). This CDR3 is built from 12 residues. CDR3 residues: CASRKREETQYF. Written as DNA, the CDR3 is TGTGCCAGCAGGAAGAGGGAAGAGACCCAGTACTTC.

V and J are TRBV21-1 and TRBJ2-3; TRBD1, the D gene given by the table, was not confirmed from the DNA. TRBV21-1 is listed as a pseudogene. The CDR3 length is 24 residues. The CDR3 DNA sequence: TGTGCCAGCAGCAAAGCCGGAATACATAGGGTCCCTTGGAGGACAGGACACCAGCGGGATACGCAGTATTTT. As protein: CASSKAGIHRVPWRTGHQRDTQYF.

This clone appeared a few times. The chain has TRBV10-1 and TRBJ2-7; 7 nucleotides match TRBD1. The CDR3 is 15 amino acids. The V gene end was trimmed by 6 bases and the J gene end by 2 bases; junction bases not matched to a gene: 10. In germline, CDR1 is WNHNN, CDR2 SYGVQD (reference sequence). CDR3 residues: CASRAGTVLPYEQYF. The CDR3 DNA is TGCGCCAGCAGGGCTGGGACAGTTCTTCCCTACGAGCAGTACTTC.

V gene TRBV5-1 combines with J gene TRBJ2-5, with TRBD1 as a possible D gene (6 bases). Per germline, CDR1 SGHRS and CDR2 YFSETQ. V gave up 0 bases and J gave up 3 bases, with 15 bases separating them. This CDR3 is built from 16 residues. CDR3 DNA sequence: TGCGCCAGCAGCTTGGACGCCGGGACACGGAAAGAGACCCAGTACTTC. Translated, it gives CASSLDAGTRKETQYF.

The chain has TRBV19 and TRBJ2-7; 7 bases fit TRBD1. Trimming at V came to 7 bases and at J to 5 bases, leaving 8 bases not matched to a gene. CDR3 size: 13 residues. Germline V gene sequence: CDR1 LNHDA, CDR2 SQIVND (reference sequence). The CDR3 sequence is CASTRTGVHEQYF. The CDR3 coding sequence is TGTGCCAGTACTCGGACAGGTGTCCACGAGCAGTACTTC.

The J gene is TRBJ1-5, the V gene TRBV7-2; 11 bases agree with TRBD1. V lost 1 base and J lost 7; bases outside the gene matches: 6. Germline assignment: CDR1 SGHTA and CDR2 FQGNSA. The CDR3 consists of 16 residues. The DNA of the CDR3 is TGTGCCAGCAGCTTAGTCGGGACAGGGGGTGGACAGCCCCAGCATTTT. The encoded protein is CASSLVGTGGGQPQHF.

The chain employs TRBV6-5 and TRBJ1-5, with a possible D match to TRBD1 (5 bases). The CDR3 runs to 12 residues. Trimming left V 8 bases short and J 9 bases short, with 14 bases between. Germline CDR1 and CDR2: MNHEY and SVGAGI. CDR3 region: CASSDLGGPQHF. The CDR3 bases are TGTGCCAGCTCCGACCTCGGGGGGCCCCAGCATTTT.

This rearrangement joins TRBV5-1 to TRBJ2-1; 9 bases are shared with TRBD1. Germline V lookup: CDR1 SGHRS, CDR2 YFSETQ. Germline trimming cut 4 bases from V and 9 bases from J; bases unmatched to any gene: 17. The CDR3 length is 17 residues. In DNA form, the CDR3 reads TGCGCCAGCAGCAGGACAGGGGACGCATTACATTCACCTGAGCAGTTCTTC. Its protein is CASSRTGDALHSPEQFF.

This chain uses TRBV6-5 with TRBJ2-1; D call uncertain. CDR1 is MNHEY, CDR2 SVGAGI, per germline. V dropped 4 bases and J dropped 12 bases, with 13 bases sitting between them. This CDR3 spans 12 amino acids. The CDR3 protein is CASSSADVGQFF. In DNA, the CDR3 is TGTGCCAGCAGTTCGGCGGATGTAGGGCAGTTCTTC.